The 6 T cell receptor beta chains listed next were all sequenced from one sample in a study of shared clonotypes between healthy human individuals. The method was immunoSEQ multiplex PCR; TCRdb's version includes in-frame clones alone and lacks a portion of them. The sample has fewer than 850,000 clones, roughly 87% seen once. Source material: memory CD8+ T cells from PBMCs. Sample subset: CD45RO+ cells pooled with CCR7-negative TemRA cells. The receptor source for this set is a young man in good health. Some clones in this sample may be carry-over from other donors' samples.

This clone was observed once. J is TRBJ2-5 and V is TRBV15, with D possibly TRBD2 on 5 matching bases. The CDR3 is made up of 16 amino acids. Deletions cut 0 bases from V and 1 base from J, with 12 bases between. CDR1 LNHNV and CDR2 YYDKDF come from the germline V gene (reference sequence). The CDR3 DNA follows: TGTGCCACCAGCAGAGATTGGGCGGGCGGCCAAGAGACCCAGTACTTC. Its protein is CATSRDWAGGQETQYF.

This clone appeared a few times. This sequence joins TRBV4-3 and TRBJ1-1; unclear D gene. Germline CDR1 is LGHNA and CDR2 is YSLEER. The CDR3 is 13 amino acids. V was shortened by 3 bases and J by 5 bases, with 10 bases between the two germline ends. CDR3 bases: TGCGCCAGCAGCCAGGTGAGGTGGACTGAAGCTTTCTTT. It is translated as CASSQVRWTEAFF.

The chain joins TRBV7-2 to TRBJ2-3, with 7 positions matching TRBD2. After removal of 2 bases from V and 3 bases from J, the junction contained 5 bases not matched to a gene. Per the germline V gene, CDR1 is SGHTA and CDR2 is FQGNSA. The CDR3 covers 15 residues. The CDR3 region is CASSLWIGGTDTQYF. The CDR3 DNA sequence: TGTGCCAGCAGCTTATGGATCGGGGGGACAGATACGCAGTATTTT.

J is TRBJ1-4 and V is TRBV28, with D perhaps TRBD1 (6 bases). The V end was cut by 2 bases, the J end by 0 bases, with 13 bases between. The CDR3 contains 17 residues. Germline V gene sequence: CDR1 MDHEN, CDR2 SYDVKM. This CDR3 reads CASSLPSNRATNEKLFF. CDR3 nucleotides: TGTGCCAGCAGTTTACCCTCAAACAGGGCAACTAATGAAAAACTGTTTTTT.

The V and J genes are TRBV5-4 and TRBJ2-3; 9 bases are a match to TRBD2. The V gene end was trimmed by 4 bases and the J gene end by 5 bases; junction bases not matched to a gene: 11. Germline V gives CDR1 SGHNT, CDR2 YYREEE (reference sequence). The CDR3 sequence is 16 residues long. CDR3 in DNA: TGTGCCAGCAGCGAATCCCTCGCGGGAGGGATAGATACGCAGTATTTT. Protein product: CASSESLAGGIDTQYF.

Details on this clone: A clone one base away is much larger, so this may be a read error. The gene calls are TRBV11-2 and TRBJ2-7; the match to TRBD1 covers 9 bases. CDR3 length: 14 amino acids. Germline V CDR1 and CDR2: SGHAT, FQNNGV. The CDR3: CASRGQGTIYEQCF. DNA for the CDR3: TGTGCCAGCAGAGGACAGGGGACAATCTACGAGCAGTGCTTC.